This T cell receptor beta chain was observed in a study of T cell clonality in common variable immunodeficiency. This clone came up a few times. Its antigen remains unidentified. The CDR3 end falls 3 residues outside the read, so it is completed with the germline J gene. Notes on the study in general: In common variable immunodeficiency, TCR beta chains reportedly carried fewer deletions and N-nucleotide insertions. CVID subjects had higher TCRbeta clonality than healthy controls, most marked in about a third.

Heparinized whole blood, roughly 4.5 to 9 ml, came from each donor. Produced via immunoSEQ multiplex PCR; TCRdb's table is partial and in-frame only. The sample lists approximately 24,000 clones, none appearing once, the ten largest making up approximately 8.9%. Germline CDR1 GTSNPN, CDR2 SVGIG (reference sequence). This CDR3 has 14 residues. The specimen sequenced was peripheral blood mononuclear cells. The sequence came from a human donor with common variable immunodeficiency. The rearrangement uses TRBV30 and TRBJ1-1, with TRBD1 as a possible D gene (5 bases). The CDR3 protein is CAWRIYWSGNAAFF. Incomplete CDR3 DNA: TGTGCCTGGAGGATATACTGGTCAGGGAACGCA. The full variable domain, with the rest looked up from reference TRBV30 and TRBJ1-1, is SQTIHQWPATLVQPVGSPLSLECTVEGTSNPNLYWYRQAAGRGLQLLFYSVGIGQISSEVPQNLSASRPQDRQFILSSKKLLLSDSGFYLCAWRIYWSGNAAFFGQGTRLTVV.